The T cell receptor beta chain described here comes from a study of Graves' ophthalmopathy and Graves' hyperthyroidism. Study outcomes and limitations: Clonotypes were expanded in thyroid at above 0.001 frequency, and most also appeared in blood. Sensitivity reached 85% to 90% and specificity approximately 81% for a 13-signature model separating ophthalmopathy from stable hyperthyroidism.

RNA transcripts yielded amplified TCR beta CDR3 regions. The first round was an RT-PCR with HTBI primers, and the second round was a multiplex PCR. TCRdb re-derived calls from the multiplex PCR reads in MiXCR, one entry per CDR3 protein. The sample has about 240,000 distinct CDR3 sequences; around 45% are singletons. Ophthalmopathy in the donors was of moderate-to-severe activity, with CAS ≥3, NOSPECS ≥4 and duration under 3 months. In germline, CDR1 is SQVTM, CDR2 ANQGSEA. The CDR3 covers 11 residues. V was cut by 4 bases and J by 6 bases, with 6 bases left in between. Of note for this clonotype: Its target is unknown.

Sequenced input: peripheral blood. This TCR derives from an adult man with Graves' ophthalmopathy. The V gene is TRBV29-1, the J gene TRBJ2-2; D remains ambiguous. CDR3 nucleotides: TGCAGCGTTGGGGTCGCCGGGGAGCTGTTTTTT. Its translation is CSVGVAGELFF.